This TCR beta chain was sequenced for a study of T cell repertoires in cytomegalovirus infection. On the study more broadly: Both a matching HLA type and CMV infection were indicated by public TCR beta signatures.

TCRdb independently ran MiXCR on the reads; one entry per CDR3 protein. The sample has fewer than 1,000,000 distinct CDR3 sequences, around a third seen once. With respect to this clonotype: Its matching antigen is unknown.

The TCR was taken from a human donor in good health (CMV status not recorded). Some clones in this sample may be carry-over from other donors' samples. This specimen was cultured CD8+ T cells from PBMCs, taken from culture after CMV antigen stimulation.

CDR3 nucleotide sequence: TGTGCCAGCAGCTCAGCGAGCGGGGGGGATGCCGGGGAGCTGTTTTTT. Translation: CASSSASGGDAGELFF. The gene calls are TRBV7-6 and TRBJ2-2; 10 bases are a match to TRBD2. Trimming removed 4 bases from V and 6 bases from J; junction bases left unmatched: 8. The CDR3 is 16 amino acids. Germline V gene data show CDR1 as SGHVS and CDR2 as FNYEAQ.